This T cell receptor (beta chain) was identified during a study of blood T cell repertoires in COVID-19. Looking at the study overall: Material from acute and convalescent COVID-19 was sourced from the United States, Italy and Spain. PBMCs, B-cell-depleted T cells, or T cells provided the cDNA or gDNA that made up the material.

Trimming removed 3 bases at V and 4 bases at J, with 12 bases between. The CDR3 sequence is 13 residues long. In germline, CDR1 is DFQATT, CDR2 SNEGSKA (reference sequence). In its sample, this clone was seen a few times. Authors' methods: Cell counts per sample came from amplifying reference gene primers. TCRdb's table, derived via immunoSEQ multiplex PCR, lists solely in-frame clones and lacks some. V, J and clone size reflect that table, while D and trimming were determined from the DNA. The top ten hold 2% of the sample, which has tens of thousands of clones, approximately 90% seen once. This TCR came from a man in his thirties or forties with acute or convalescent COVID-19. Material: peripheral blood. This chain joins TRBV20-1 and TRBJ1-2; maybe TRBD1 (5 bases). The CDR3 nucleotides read TGCAGTGCTAGTACGGGGGTAGGCTATGGCTACACCTTC. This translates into CSASTGVGYGYTF.